A single T cell receptor (beta chain) is shown here with its context. Its matching antigen is unknown. Patients had chemo-refractory metastatic non-small-cell lung cancer and received focal radiation plus CTLA-4 blockade that used ipilimumab. This record belongs to a study of radiotherapy plus CTLA-4 blockade in lung cancer. In the study overall: Objective responses were documented in around 18% of patients, with disease control in just over 30%. Whole-study findings and limits: Following radiotherapy plus ipilimumab, tumor-derived TCR clones expanded in the blood. Early blood T cell clone dynamics reportedly forecast response best, with interferon-beta.

TCRdb keeps only in-frame clones here, not all; method: immunoSEQ multiplex PCR. The sample lists about 54,000 clones; more than 65% were seen once. This CDR3 contains 14 residues. Per germline, CDR1 MNHNS and CDR2 SASEGT. Trimming took 8 bases from V and 4 from J; bases not matched to a gene: 10. The starting material was peripheral blood, obtained from a patient treated with radiotherapy plus ipilimumab. This chain uses TRBV6-1 with TRBJ2-5, with 7 bases fitting TRBD2. This receptor was obtained from a human donor with non-small cell lung cancer who had a partial response to radiotherapy plus ipilimumab. The CDR3: CASRIGGGVETQYF. CDR3 nucleotide sequence: TGTGCCAGCCGTATTGGGGGGGGTGTAGAGACCCAGTACTTC.